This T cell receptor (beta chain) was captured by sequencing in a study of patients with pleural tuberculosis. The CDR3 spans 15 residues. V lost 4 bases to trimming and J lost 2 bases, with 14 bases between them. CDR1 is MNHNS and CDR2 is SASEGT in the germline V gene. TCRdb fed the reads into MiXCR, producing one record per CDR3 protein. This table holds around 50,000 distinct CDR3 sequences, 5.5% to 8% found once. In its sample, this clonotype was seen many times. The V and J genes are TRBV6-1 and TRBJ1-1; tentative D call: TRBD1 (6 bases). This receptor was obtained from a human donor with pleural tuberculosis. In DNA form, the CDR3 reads TGTGCCAGCAGTGCTGCCCGGACAGTCAACACTGAAGCTTTCTTT. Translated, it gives CASSAARTVNTEAFF.